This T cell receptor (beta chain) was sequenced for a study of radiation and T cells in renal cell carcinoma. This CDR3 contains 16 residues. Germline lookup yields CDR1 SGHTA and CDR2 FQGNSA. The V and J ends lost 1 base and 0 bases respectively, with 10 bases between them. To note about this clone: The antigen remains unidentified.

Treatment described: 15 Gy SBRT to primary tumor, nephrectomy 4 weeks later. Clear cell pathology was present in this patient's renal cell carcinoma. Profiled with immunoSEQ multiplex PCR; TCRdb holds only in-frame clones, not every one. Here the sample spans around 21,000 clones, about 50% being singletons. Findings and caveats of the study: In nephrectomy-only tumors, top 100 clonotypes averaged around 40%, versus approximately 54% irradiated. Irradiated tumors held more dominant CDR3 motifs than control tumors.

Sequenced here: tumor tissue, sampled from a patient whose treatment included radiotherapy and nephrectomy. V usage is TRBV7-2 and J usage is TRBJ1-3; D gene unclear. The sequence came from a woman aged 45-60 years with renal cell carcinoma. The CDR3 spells CASSLDQAHSGNTIYF. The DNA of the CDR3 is TGTGCCAGCAGCTTAGATCAGGCCCACTCTGGAAACACCATATATTTT.